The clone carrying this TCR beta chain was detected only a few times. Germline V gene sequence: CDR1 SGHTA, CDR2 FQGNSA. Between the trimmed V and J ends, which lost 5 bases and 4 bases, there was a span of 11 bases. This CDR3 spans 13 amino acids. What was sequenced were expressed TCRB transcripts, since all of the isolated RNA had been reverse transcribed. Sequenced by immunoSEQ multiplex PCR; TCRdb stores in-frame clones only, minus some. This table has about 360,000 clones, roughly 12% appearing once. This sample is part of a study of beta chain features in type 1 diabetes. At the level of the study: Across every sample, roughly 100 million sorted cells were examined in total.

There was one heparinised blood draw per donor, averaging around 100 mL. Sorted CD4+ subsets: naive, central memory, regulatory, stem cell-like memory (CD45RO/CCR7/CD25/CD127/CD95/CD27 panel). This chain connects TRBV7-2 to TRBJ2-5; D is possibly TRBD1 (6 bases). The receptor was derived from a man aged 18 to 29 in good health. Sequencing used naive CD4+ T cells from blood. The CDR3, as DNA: TGTGCCAGCAGCCCCCGACAGGCAGAGACCCAGTACTTC. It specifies CASSPRQAETQYF. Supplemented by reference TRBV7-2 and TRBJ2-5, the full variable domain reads GAGVSQSPSNKVTEKGKDVELRCDPISGHTALYWYRQSLGQGLEFLIYFQGNSAPDKSGLPSDRFSAERTGGSVSTLTIQRTQQEDSAVYLCASSPRQAETQYFGPGTRLLVL.